This T cell receptor beta chain was observed in a study of patients and donors after allogeneic stem cell transplantation. Unmatched junction bases numbered 11, after V lost 4 bases and J lost 4 bases. This CDR3 comprises 18 residues. Per germline, CDR1 KGHDR and CDR2 SFDVKD. This clonotype was detected many times. Each CDR3 protein is one row after TCRdb ran MiXCR on the RT-PCR reads. The profile shows 800,000 to 1,000,000 distinct CDR3 sequences, about a sixth of them singletons. The sample was blood, either unsorted or a sorted T cell fraction (not recorded which). This rearrangement joins TRBV24-1 to TRBJ2-3, with TRBD2 matching over 12 bases. The receptor was isolated from a human donor who was either an allogeneic HSCT recipient or a stem cell or donor lymphocyte infusion donor (not recorded which). It is not recorded whose cells these are; they may come from a transplant donor. The CDR3 DNA is TGTGCCACCAGTGACCCTGCTAGCGGGGGGGCCTTAGCAGATACGCAGTATTTT. It is translated as CATSDPASGGALADTQYF.